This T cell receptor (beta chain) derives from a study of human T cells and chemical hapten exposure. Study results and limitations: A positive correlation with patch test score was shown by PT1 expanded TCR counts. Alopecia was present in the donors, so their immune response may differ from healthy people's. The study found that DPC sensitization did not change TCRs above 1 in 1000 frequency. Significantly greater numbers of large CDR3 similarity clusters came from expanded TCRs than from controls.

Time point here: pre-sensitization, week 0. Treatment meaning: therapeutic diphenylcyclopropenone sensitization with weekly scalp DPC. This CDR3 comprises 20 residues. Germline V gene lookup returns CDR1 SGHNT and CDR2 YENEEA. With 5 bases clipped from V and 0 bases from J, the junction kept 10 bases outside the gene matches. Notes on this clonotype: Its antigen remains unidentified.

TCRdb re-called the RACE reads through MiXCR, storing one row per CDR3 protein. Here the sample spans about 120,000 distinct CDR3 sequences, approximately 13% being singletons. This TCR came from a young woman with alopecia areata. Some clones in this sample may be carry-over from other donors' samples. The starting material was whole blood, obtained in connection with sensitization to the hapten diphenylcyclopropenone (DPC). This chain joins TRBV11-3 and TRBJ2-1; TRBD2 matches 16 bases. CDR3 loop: CASSPGTSGGDRHSYNEQFF. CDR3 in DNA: TGTGCCAGCAGCCCCGGGACTAGCGGGGGGGACCGACACTCCTACAATGAGCAGTTCTTC.